This TCR beta chain appears in the sequencing data of a study of OX40 agonist ivuxolimab in advanced cancers. Study-wide background: Patients in the trial were receiving intravenous ivuxolimab every 2 weeks, at doses of 0.01 to 10 mg/kg. Patients assigned to dose escalation were diagnosed with hepatocellular carcinoma, melanoma, renal cell or head and neck cancer.

The data were produced by immunoSEQ multiplex PCR, yet TCRdb's version contains in-frame clones alone and is incomplete. Seen here are 13,000 or so clones, more than 65% observed once, and the top ten hold about 31%. CDR1 is SGHVS, CDR2 FNYEAQ, per germline. CDR3 length: 14 residues. Trimming pared 5 bases from V and 4 bases from J, leaving 14 bases between. This chain links TRBV7-6 with TRBJ1-2; D is uncertain. Sequenced here: CD4+ or CD8+ T cells sorted from blood, sampled in a trial of the OX40 agonist ivuxolimab. The sequence came from an adult with an advanced solid tumor such as melanoma, head and neck, liver or kidney cancer. CDR3 sequence (DNA): TGTGCCAGCAGCAAATCTCGAAAGACCTATGGCTACACCTTC. Translated, it gives CASSKSRKTYGYTF.